This T cell receptor beta chain came from a study of blood T cell repertoires in COVID-19. The protocol was immunoSEQ multiplex PCR, while the TCRdb copy is restricted to in-frame clones and leaves out a portion. Among about 99,000 clones listed, 79% were seen once. Deletions cut 6 bases from V and 6 bases from J, with 12 bases between. The CDR3 sequence is 14 residues long. From germline, CDR1 is MNHEY and CDR2 SVGAGI. The TCR comes from a woman aged 80 or older with active or convalescent COVID-19. V and J are TRBV6-5 and TRBJ1-6; no definite D call. The source material was peripheral blood. The chain's CDR3 is CASSSGIANSPLHF. The CDR3 DNA reads as TGTGCCAGCAGCTCGGGGATCGCTAATTCACCCCTCCACTTT.